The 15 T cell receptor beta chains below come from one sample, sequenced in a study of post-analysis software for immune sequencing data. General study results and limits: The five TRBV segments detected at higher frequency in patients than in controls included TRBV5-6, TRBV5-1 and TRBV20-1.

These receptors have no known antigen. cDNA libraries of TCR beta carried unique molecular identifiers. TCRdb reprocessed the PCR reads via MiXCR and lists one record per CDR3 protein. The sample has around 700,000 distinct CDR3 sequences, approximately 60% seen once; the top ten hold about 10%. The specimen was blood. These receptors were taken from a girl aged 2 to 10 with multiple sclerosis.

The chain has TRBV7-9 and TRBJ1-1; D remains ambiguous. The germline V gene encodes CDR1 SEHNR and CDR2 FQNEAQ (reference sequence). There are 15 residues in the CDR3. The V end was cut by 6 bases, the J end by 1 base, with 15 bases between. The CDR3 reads CASSPGGNANTEAFF. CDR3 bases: TGTGCCAGCAGTCCGGGAGGGAATGCGAACACTGAAGCTTTCTTT.

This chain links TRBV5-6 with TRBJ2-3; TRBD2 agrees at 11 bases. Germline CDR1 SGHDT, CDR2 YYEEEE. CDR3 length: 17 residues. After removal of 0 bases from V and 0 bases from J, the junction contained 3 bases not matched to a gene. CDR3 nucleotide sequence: TGTGCCAGCAGCTTGGCCCGACTAGCGGGAAGCACAGATACGCAGTATTTT. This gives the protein CASSLARLAGSTDTQYF.

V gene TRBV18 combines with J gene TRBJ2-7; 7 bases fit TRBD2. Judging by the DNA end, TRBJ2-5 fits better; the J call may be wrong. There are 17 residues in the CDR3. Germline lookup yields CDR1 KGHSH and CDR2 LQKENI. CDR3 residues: CASSPEGEGKVQETQYF. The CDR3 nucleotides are TGTGCCAGCTCACCAGAAGGGGAGGGTAAGGTCCAAGAGACCCAGTACTTC.

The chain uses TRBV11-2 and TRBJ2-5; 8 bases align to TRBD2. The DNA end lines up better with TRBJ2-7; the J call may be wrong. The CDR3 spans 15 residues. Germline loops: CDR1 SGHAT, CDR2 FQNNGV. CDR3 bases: TGTGCCAGCACCCAGTGGCCAGCGGGAGCATACGAGCAGTACTTC. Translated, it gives CASTQWPAGAYEQYF.

CDR3 DNA: TGTGCCAGCAGTTCTGTCGTAGATACGCAGTATTTT. It is translated as CASSSVVDTQYF. This chain links TRBV6-6 with TRBJ2-3; D is unresolved. The germline gives CDR1 MNHNY, CDR2 SVGAGI (reference sequence). Between the trimmed V and J ends, which lost 4 bases and 5 bases, there was a span of 7 bases. The CDR3 contains 12 residues.

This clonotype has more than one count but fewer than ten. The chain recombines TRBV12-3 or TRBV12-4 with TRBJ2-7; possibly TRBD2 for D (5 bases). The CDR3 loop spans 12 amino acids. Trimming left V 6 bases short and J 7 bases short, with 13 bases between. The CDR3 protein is CASRFASGEQYF. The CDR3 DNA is TGTGCCAGCAGATTCGCCTCGGGGGAGCAGTACTTC.

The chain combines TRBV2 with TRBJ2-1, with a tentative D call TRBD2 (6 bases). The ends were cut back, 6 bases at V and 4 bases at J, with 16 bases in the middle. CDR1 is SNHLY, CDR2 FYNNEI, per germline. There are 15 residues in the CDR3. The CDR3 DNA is TGTGCCAGCAGGAGTCGAACGGGGGTGTACAATGAGCAGTTCTTC. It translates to CASRSRTGVYNEQFF.

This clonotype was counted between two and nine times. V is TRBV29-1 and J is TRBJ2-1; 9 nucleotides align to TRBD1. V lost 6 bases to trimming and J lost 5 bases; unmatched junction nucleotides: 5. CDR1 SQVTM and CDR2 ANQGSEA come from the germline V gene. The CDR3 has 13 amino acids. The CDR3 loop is CSVTGGPHNEQFF. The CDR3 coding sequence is TGCAGCGTAACAGGGGGCCCACACAATGAGCAGTTCTTC.

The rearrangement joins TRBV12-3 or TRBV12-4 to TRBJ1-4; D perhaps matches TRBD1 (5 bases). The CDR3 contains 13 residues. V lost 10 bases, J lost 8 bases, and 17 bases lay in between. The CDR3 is CAIYKQGREKLFF. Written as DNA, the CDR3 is TGTGCCATCTATAAGCAGGGAAGAGAAAAACTGTTTTTT.

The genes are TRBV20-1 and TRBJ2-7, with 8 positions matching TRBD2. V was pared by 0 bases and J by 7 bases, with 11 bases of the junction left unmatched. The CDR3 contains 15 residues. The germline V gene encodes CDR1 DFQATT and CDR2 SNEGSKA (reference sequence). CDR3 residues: CSARDRSSGKGEQYF. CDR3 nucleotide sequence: TGCAGTGCTAGAGATCGGAGTAGCGGGAAGGGGGAGCAGTACTTC.

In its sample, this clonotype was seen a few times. CDR3: CASSQDYSGNEQFF. The CDR3 coding sequence is TGCGCCAGCAGCCAAGATTACTCGGGCAATGAGCAGTTCTTC. This rearrangement joins TRBV4-3 to TRBJ2-1; D not certain. V was shortened by 0 bases and J by 6 bases, with 9 bases between the two germline ends. Germline CDR1 is LGHNA and CDR2 is YSLEER. The CDR3 covers 14 residues.

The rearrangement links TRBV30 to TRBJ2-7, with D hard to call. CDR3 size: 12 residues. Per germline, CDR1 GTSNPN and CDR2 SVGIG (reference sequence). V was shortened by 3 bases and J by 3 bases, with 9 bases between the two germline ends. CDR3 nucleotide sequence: TGTGCCTGGAGCCCTAGGTTCTACGAGCAGTACTTC. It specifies CAWSPRFYEQYF.

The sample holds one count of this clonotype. The CDR3 region has the DNA TGTGCCGGCAACCCGTTGCTAGCGGGAGGTACAGATACGCAGTATTTT. Translation gives CAGNPLLAGGTDTQYF. This chain joins TRBV11-2 and TRBJ2-3, with 11 bases matching TRBD2. The germline V gene has CDR1 SGHAT and CDR2 FQNNGV. Trimming at V came to 11 bases and at J to 3 bases, leaving 13 bases not matched to a gene. The CDR3 spans 16 residues.

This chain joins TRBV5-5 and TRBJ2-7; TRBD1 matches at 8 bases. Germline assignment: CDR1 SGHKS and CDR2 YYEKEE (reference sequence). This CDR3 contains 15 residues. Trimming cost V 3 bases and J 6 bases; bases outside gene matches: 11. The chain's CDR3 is CASSWTGKRVSEQYF. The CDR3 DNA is TGTGCCAGCAGCTGGACAGGGAAGAGGGTAAGCGAGCAGTACTTC.

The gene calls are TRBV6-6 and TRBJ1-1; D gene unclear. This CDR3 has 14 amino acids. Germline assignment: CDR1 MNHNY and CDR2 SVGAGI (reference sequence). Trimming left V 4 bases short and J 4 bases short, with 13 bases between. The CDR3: CASSLLKESTEAFF. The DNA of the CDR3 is TGTGCCAGCAGTTTACTAAAGGAGTCCACTGAAGCTTTCTTT.